This paragraph reports one T cell receptor (beta chain). This entry belongs to a study of shared clonotypes between healthy human individuals. The naive CD8 population came from CD45RO-negative cells selected for CCR7, without terminally differentiated effector memory CD45RA+ cells. The study drew its donors from healthy HIV-negative adults without recent acute infections or vaccinations. TCRdb's copy holds only in-frame clones and misses some; the assay was immunoSEQ multiplex PCR. The sample holds hundreds of thousands of clones, roughly 96% seen once. Germline-derived CDR1 and CDR2 are SGHAT and FQNNGV. Unmatched junction bases numbered 8, after V lost 5 bases and J lost 5 bases. This CDR3 contains 15 residues.

The source is a woman aged 25 to 39 in good health. The specimen was naive CD8+ T cells sorted from blood. The chain links TRBV11-2 to TRBJ2-1; TRBD2 matches 8 bases. The CDR3 DNA sequence: TGTGCCAGCAGCGCCCCGGGACTAGTGGACAATGAGCAGTTCTTC. It is translated as CASSAPGLVDNEQFF.